This is a list of T cell receptor beta chains from one sample in a study of CD8+ T cells in alopecia areata. Sequencing was performed with immunoSEQ multiplex PCR; in TCRdb, only in-frame clones are kept and a portion is missing. The profile covers 130,000 to 150,000 clones, with roughly 44% appearing a single time and around 7% taken by the ten largest. Sequencing input: CD4+ T cells sorted from blood. The receptors derive from a human donor with alopecia areata. The conserved cysteine and the conserved F or W are not part of the CDR3 here. Fields, in order: V gene, CDR3 protein.

V: TRBV7-9
CDR3: ASSFSFTEDQPQH

V: TRBV28
CDR3: ASSFSSFYMEQF

V: TRBV7-9
CDR3: ASSIQGAGTEAF

V: TRBV30
CDR3: AWSKLVGRGEQF

V: TRBV28
CDR3: ASSRMGQGGNEQF

V: TRBV7-9
CDR3: ASSFLPEQY

V: TRBV19
CDR3: ASSISRPHQPQH

V: TRBV9
CDR3: ASSKTSGRQETQY

V: TRBV30
CDR3: ACGTGGGYGYT

V: TRBV29-1
CDR3: SVAHLAGVYNEQF

V: TRBV29-1
CDR3: SVEGDTDTQY

V: TRBV28
CDR3: ASMLAGHFSYNEQF

V: TRBV7-6
CDR3: ASSSDRRGQPQH

V: TRBV6-6
CDR3: ASSRFFSTDTQY

V: TRBV29-1
CDR3: SSRGTDLDTQY

V: TRBV6-1
CDR3: ASNPTSGMRETQY

V: TRBV7-6
CDR3: ASSPLWSDTQY